These 18 T cell receptor beta chains share one sample of origin, sequenced in a study of blood T cell repertoires in COVID-19. Measured with immunoSEQ multiplex PCR; TCRdb has only the in-frame clones, and not every one. The sample includes about 230,000 clones, 70% to 90% of them seen just once. The material sequenced was PBMCs or T cells enriched from blood (not recorded which). These receptors were collected from a woman aged 40 to 50 with acute COVID-19.

A remark on this clone: This clone may be a read error of a much larger clone one base away. Other nucleotide sequences from this sample produce the same CDR3. This chain links TRBV5-1 with TRBJ1-2, with 9 bases aligning to TRBD1. The junction had 4 bases not matched to a gene; V was cut back by 0 bases and J by 4 bases. The CDR3 sequence is 15 residues long. CDR1 is SGHRS, CDR2 YFSETQ, per germline. DNA of the CDR3: TGCGCCAGCAGCTTGGAGGGACAGGGAGTCTATGGCTACACCTTC. Translated: CASSLEGQGVYGYTF.

CDR3 nucleotide sequence: TGCAGTGCTAGTGGTCCGGGGGGCGAATACGAGCAGTACTTC. Translation gives CSASGPGGEYEQYF. The rearrangement links TRBV20-1 to TRBJ2-7; the D gene is possibly TRBD2 (7 bases). The CDR3 covers 14 residues. V lost 3 bases, J lost 4 bases, and 16 bases lay in between. Germline CDR1 is DFQATT and CDR2 is SNEGSKA (reference sequence).

This chain links TRBV10-3 with TRBJ2-7; a possible D gene is TRBD2 (5 bases). Trimming removed 0 bases at V and 3 bases at J, with 6 bases between. The germline gives CDR1 ENHRY, CDR2 SYGVKD. The CDR3 length is 13 residues. The CDR3 sequence is CAISESRDYEQYF. The CDR3 nucleotides are TGTGCCATCAGTGAGTCACGGGACTACGAGCAGTACTTC.

The chain recombines TRBV7-7 with TRBJ2-2, with 7 bases lining up with TRBD1. Germline V gene sequence: CDR1 SSHAT, CDR2 FNYEAQ (reference sequence). The CDR3 is 18 residues long. V shed 6 bases and J 0 bases; nucleotides not matched to a gene: 13. CDR3 in amino acids: CASSLRLPTGTNTGELFF. The CDR3 DNA reads TGTGCCAGCAGTCTCCGCCTCCCGACAGGGACGAACACCGGGGAGCTGTTTTTT. Based on the CDR3 plus reference TRBV7-7 and TRBJ2-2, the full variable domain is GAGVSQSPRYKVTKRGQDVTLRCDPISSHATLYWYQQALGQGPEFLTYFNYEAQPDKSGLPSDRFSAERPEGSISTLTIQRTEQRDSAMYRCASSLRLPTGTNTGELFFGEGSRLTVL.

The chain links TRBV11-3 to TRBJ2-1, with 8 bases matching TRBD1. Germline V gene lookup returns CDR1 SGHNT and CDR2 YENEEA. The CDR3 runs 15 residues. The ends lost 5 bases at V and 5 bases at J; junction bases unmatched: 8. CDR3 loop: CASSSATGGNNEQFF. CDR3 DNA: TGTGCCAGCAGCAGCGCTACAGGGGGGAACAATGAGCAGTTCTTC.

The chain recombines TRBV15 with TRBJ2-7; 7 nucleotides align to TRBD1. Germline assignment: CDR1 LNHNV and CDR2 YYDKDF (reference sequence). The J segment lost 8 bases and the V segment lost 2 bases, leaving 9 bases of the junction unmatched. CDR3 size: 14 residues. In DNA form, the CDR3 reads TGTGCCACCAGCAGAAACCGGGACAGCGAAAAGCAGTACTTC. Its translation: CATSRNRDSEKQYF.

The chain is built from TRBV14 and TRBJ2-1; no firm D call. CDR1 is SGHDN and CDR2 is FVKESK in the germline V gene. The CDR3 sequence is 12 residues long. Trimming left V 0 bases short and J 8 bases short, with 5 bases between. CDR3 bases: TGTGCCAGCAGCCAAGATGTCTATGAGCAGTTCTTC. Translating it yields CASSQDVYEQFF.

The chain employs TRBV7-9 and TRBJ1-5; the match to TRBD1 covers 7 bases. Germline values: CDR1 SEHNR, CDR2 FQNEAQ (reference sequence). V lost 4 bases and J lost 5; bases outside the gene matches: 5. This CDR3 is built from 14 residues. The CDR3 DNA reads as TGTGCCAGCAGCTCAACAGGGGAGGATCAGCCCCAGCATTTT. This encodes CASSSTGEDQPQHF.

The chain couples TRBV4-1 to TRBJ1-2, with D maybe TRBD1 (6 bases). V lost 3 bases and J lost 0, with 8 bases in between. The CDR3 totals 14 residues. Germline lookup yields CDR1 MGHRA and CDR2 YSYEKL. CDR3 nucleotide sequence: TGCGCCAGCAGCCAGAGACAGGCTAACTATGGCTACACCTTC. It is translated as CASSQRQANYGYTF.

Written as DNA, the CDR3 is TGTGCCAGCAGTTTCGACCGGGCGGGGCCCCAGCATTTT. It specifies CASSFDRAGPQHF. J is TRBJ1-5 and V is TRBV2; no clear D gene. The CDR3 spans 13 residues. The germline V and J ends were trimmed by 5 bases and 9 bases, with 14 bases remaining between them. CDR1 SNHLY and CDR2 FYNNEI come from the germline V gene. The full variable domain, its missing parts supplied by reference TRBV2 and TRBJ1-5, is EPEVTQTPSHQVTQMGQEVILRCVPISNHLYFYWYRQILGQKVEFLVSFYNNEISEKSEIFDDQFSVERPDGSNFTLKIRSTKLEDSAMYFCASSFDRAGPQHFGDGTRLSIL.

This clone was seen just once. This chain joins TRBV29-1 and TRBJ2-3; perhaps TRBD1 as D (5 bases). CDR3 length equals 11 residues. The V gene lost 4 bases and the J gene lost 8 bases, with 10 bases spanning the gap. In germline, CDR1 is SQVTM, CDR2 ANQGSEA. Here the CDR3 reads CSVAQGVTQYF. The CDR3 DNA is TGCAGCGTTGCTCAGGGTGTTACGCAGTATTTT.

The J gene is TRBJ2-3, the V gene TRBV7-2; D not resolved. V dropped 4 bases and J dropped 4 bases, with 15 bases sitting between them. Germline CDR1 SGHTA, CDR2 FQGNSA. CDR3 length equals 15 residues. The CDR3 region is CASSSQVSFADTQYF. CDR3 coding DNA: TGTGCCAGCAGCTCCCAGGTGAGCTTTGCAGATACGCAGTATTTT.

This sequence joins TRBV2 and TRBJ2-4; 7 nucleotides agree with TRBD1. CDR3 size: 18 residues. CDR1 is SNHLY and CDR2 is FYNNEI in the germline V gene. V lost 4 bases, J lost 0 bases, and 12 bases stayed unmatched. The CDR3 DNA sequence: TGTGCCAGCAGTGCGGACAGGCGACAAATTCTAGCCAAAAACATTCAGTACTTC. This encodes CASSADRRQILAKNIQYF.

CDR3 nucleotides: TGTGCCAGCAGTGTGTTTGCGACTAGGAGAGGCACAGATACGCAGTATTTT. Its translation is CASSVFATRRGTDTQYF. This chain joins TRBV2 and TRBJ2-3; possible D gene TRBD2, 6 bases. V gave up 4 bases and J gave up 1 base, with 18 bases separating them. The CDR3 sequence is 17 residues long. Germline lookup yields CDR1 SNHLY and CDR2 FYNNEI.

The chain couples TRBV30 to TRBJ2-5, with 7 nucleotides matching TRBD1. Losses at the gene ends were 2 bases for V and 2 bases for J; bases not matched to a gene: 11. The CDR3 is 16 residues long. Germline V gene lookup returns CDR1 GTSNPN and CDR2 SVGIG (reference sequence). CDR3 amino acids: CAWSKTRDSNQETQYF. Here the CDR3 DNA reads TGTGCCTGGAGTAAAACACGGGACAGCAATCAAGAGACCCAGTACTTC.

The chain joins TRBV30 to TRBJ1-6; D is unresolved. The CDR3 consists of 13 residues. Per germline, CDR1 GTSNPN and CDR2 SVGIG (reference sequence). Trimming took off 0 bases at V and 7 bases at J, with 7 bases between the two ends. The CDR3 protein is CAWSVAKNSPLHF. CDR3 bases: TGTGCCTGGAGTGTGGCAAAGAATTCACCCCTCCACTTT. Full variable domain (outside the CDR3, taken from reference TRBV30 and TRBJ1-6): SQTIHQWPATLVQPVGSPLSLECTVEGTSNPNLYWYRQAAGRGLQLLFYSVGIGQISSEVPQNLSASRPQDRQFILSSKKLLLSDSGFYLCAWSVAKNSPLHFGNGTRLTVT.

The chain links TRBV2 to TRBJ1-5; TRBD1 matches at 9 bases. The germline gives CDR1 SNHLY, CDR2 FYNNEI. V trimming: 4 bases; J trimming: 7 bases; junction bases outside the gene matches: 5. This CDR3 spans 14 amino acids. CDR3 amino acids: CASSVQGAQQPQHF. DNA for the CDR3: TGTGCCAGCAGTGTACAGGGGGCCCAACAGCCCCAGCATTTT.

The chain is built from TRBV24-1 and TRBJ2-3; 14 nucleotides agree with TRBD2. The V and J ends lost 9 bases and 5 bases, in that order; junction bases with no gene match: 6. The V gene's germline CDR1 is KGHDR and CDR2 SFDVKD. The length of the CDR3 is 15 residues. CDR3 sequence: CATASGTSGRDTQYF. The CDR3 bases are TGTGCCACCGCATCCGGGACTAGCGGGAGAGATACGCAGTATTTT.